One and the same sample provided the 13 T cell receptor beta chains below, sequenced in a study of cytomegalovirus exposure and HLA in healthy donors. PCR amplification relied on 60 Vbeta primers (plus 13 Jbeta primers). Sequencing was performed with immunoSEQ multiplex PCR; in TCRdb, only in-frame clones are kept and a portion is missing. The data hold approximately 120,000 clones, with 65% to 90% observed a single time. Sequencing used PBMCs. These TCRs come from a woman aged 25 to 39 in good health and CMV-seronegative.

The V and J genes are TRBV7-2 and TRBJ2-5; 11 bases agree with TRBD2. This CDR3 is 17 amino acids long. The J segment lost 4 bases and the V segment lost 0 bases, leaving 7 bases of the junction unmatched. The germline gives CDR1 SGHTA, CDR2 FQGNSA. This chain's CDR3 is CASSLAILAGAAETQYF. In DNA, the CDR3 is TGTGCCAGCAGCTTAGCCATACTAGCGGGAGCGGCAGAGACCCAGTACTTC.

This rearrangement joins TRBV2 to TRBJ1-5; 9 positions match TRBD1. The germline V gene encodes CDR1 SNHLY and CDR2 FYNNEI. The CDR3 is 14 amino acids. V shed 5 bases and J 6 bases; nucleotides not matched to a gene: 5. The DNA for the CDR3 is TGTGCCAGCAGTCAAGGGACAGGGCGTCAGCCCCAGCATTTT. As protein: CASSQGTGRQPQHF.

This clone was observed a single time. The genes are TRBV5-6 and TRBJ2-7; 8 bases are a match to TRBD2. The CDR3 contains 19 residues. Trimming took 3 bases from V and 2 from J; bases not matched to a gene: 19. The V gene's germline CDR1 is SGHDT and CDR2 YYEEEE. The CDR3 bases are TGTGCCAGCAGCTCGATGGTCCGAGCGGGAGTTCAGGGAACCTACGAGCAGTACTTC. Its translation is CASSSMVRAGVQGTYEQYF.

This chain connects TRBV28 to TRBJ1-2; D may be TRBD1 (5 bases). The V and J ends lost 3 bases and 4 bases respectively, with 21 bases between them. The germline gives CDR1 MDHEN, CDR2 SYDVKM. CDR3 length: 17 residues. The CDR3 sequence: CASSFRSAQGSPYGYTF. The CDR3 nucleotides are TGTGCCAGCAGTTTTCGCTCTGCTCAGGGATCCCCCTATGGCTACACCTTC.

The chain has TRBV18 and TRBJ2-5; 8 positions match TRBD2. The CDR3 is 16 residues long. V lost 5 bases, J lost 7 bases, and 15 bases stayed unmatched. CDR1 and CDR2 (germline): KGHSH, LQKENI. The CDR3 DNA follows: TGTGCCAGCTCAACACTGGCGGGAGGCCCTGATGGGACCCAGTACTTC. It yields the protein CASSTLAGGPDGTQYF.

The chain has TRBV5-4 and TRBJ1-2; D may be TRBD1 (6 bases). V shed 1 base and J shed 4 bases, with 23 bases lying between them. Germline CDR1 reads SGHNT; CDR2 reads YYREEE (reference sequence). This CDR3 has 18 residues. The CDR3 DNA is TGTGCCAGCAGCTTGAACCCTCTCGGCGGGGGCCGGGGCTATGGCTACACCTTC. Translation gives CASSLNPLGGGRGYGYTF. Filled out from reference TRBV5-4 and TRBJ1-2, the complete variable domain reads ETGVTQSPTHLIKTRGQQVTLRCSSQSGHNTVSWYQQALGQGPQFIFQYYREEENGRGNFPPRFSGLQFPNYSSELNVNALELDDSALYLCASSLNPLGGGRGYGYTFGSGTRLTVV.

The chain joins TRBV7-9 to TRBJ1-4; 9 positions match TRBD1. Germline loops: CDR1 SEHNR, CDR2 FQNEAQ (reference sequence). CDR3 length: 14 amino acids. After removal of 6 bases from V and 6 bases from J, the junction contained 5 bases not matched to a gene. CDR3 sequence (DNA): TGTGCCAGCAGTTGGACAGGGGTGGATGAAAAACTGTTTTTT. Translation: CASSWTGVDEKLFF.

This chain's CDR3 is CASSYPGVLNIQYF. The CDR3 DNA reads TGTGCCAGCAGTTATCCAGGGGTCCTAAACATTCAGTACTTC. This chain uses TRBV5-4 with TRBJ2-4; TRBD1 is a possible D gene (6 bases). CDR3 size: 14 residues. Germline V gene lookup returns CDR1 SGHNT and CDR2 YYREEE (reference sequence). V was shortened by 5 bases and J by 6 bases, with 15 bases between the two germline ends. The whole variable domain, remainder taken from reference TRBV5-4 and TRBJ2-4, is ETGVTQSPTHLIKTRGQQVTLRCSSQSGHNTVSWYQQALGQGPQFIFQYYREEENGRGNFPPRFSGLQFPNYSSELNVNALELDDSALYLCASSYPGVLNIQYFGAGTRLSVL.

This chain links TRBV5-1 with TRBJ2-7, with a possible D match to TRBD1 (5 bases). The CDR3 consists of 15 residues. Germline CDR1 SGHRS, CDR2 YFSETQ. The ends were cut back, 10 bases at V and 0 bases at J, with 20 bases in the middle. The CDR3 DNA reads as TGCGCCGAAACGAGTGGGGCGCGAAGCTCCTACGAGCAGTACTTC. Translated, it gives CAETSGARSSYEQYF.

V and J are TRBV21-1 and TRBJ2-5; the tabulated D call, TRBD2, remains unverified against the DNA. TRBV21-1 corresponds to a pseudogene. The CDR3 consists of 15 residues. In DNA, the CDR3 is TGTGCCAGCCCGCCGCTAGCGGGAGGGCAAGAGACCCAGTACTTC. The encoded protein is CASPPLAGGQETQYF.

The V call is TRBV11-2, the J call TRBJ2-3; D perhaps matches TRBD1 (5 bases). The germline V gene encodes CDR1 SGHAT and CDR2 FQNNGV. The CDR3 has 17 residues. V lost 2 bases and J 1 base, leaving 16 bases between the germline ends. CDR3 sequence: CASSLIGGALGTDTQYF. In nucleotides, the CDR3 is TGTGCCAGCAGCTTAATTGGTGGGGCTTTGGGCACAGATACGCAGTATTTT. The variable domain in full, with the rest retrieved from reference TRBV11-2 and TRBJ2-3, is EAGVAQSPRYKIIEKRQSVAFWCNPISGHATLYWYQQILGQGPKLLIQFQNNGVVDDSQLPKDRFSAERLKGVDSTLKIQPAKLEDSAVYLCASSLIGGALGTDTQYFGPGTRLTVL.

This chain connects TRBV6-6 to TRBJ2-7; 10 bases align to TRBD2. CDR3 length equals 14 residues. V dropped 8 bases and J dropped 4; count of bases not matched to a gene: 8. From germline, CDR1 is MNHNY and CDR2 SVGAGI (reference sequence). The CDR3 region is CASSQGLAAYEQYF. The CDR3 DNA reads TGTGCCAGCTCCCAAGGACTAGCGGCTTACGAGCAGTACTTC.

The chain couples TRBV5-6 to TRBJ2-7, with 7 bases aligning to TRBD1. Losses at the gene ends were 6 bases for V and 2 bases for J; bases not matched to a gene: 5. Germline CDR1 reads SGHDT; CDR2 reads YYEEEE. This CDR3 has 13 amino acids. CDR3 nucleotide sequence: TGTGCCAGCATTAAGGACAGGACCTACGAGCAGTACTTC. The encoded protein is CASIKDRTYEQYF.